These 12 T cell receptor beta chains came from one sample sequenced in a study of Graves' ophthalmopathy and Graves' hyperthyroidism. The authors amplified TCR beta CDR3 regions, and they did so from RNA transcripts for repertoire sequencing. The workflow started with a first-round RT-PCR run with HTBI primers and then moved on to a second-round multiplex PCR. From the multiplex PCR reads, TCRdb called clonotypes with MiXCR, one entry per CDR3 protein. This table holds 500,000 to 600,000 distinct CDR3 sequences, under 45% found once. The specimen was peripheral blood or thyroid tissue (not recorded which). These receptors were obtained from an adult man with Graves' hyperthyroidism.

The chain carries TRBV7-8 and TRBJ2-7; 11 bases match TRBD2. Judging by the DNA end, TRBJ2-1 fits better; the J call may be wrong. Germline loops: CDR1 SGHVS, CDR2 FQNEAQ. This CDR3 comprises 16 residues. The CDR3 spells CASSPTLAGGLHEQFF. The DNA for the CDR3 is TGTGCCAGCAGCCCTACCTTAGCGGGAGGGCTACACGAGCAGTTCTTC.

With regard to this clonotype: Its ends do not fully match the called genes, so a read error is possible. The genes are TRBV10-1 and TRBJ2-7; TRBD2 matches at 9 bases. The CDR3 loop spans 17 amino acids. Germline CDR1 WNHNN, CDR2 SYGVQD (reference sequence). CDR3 DNA sequence: TGTGCCAGCTCACCATTGGGTCCGGGACTAGCAGGCTACGAGCAGTACTTC. Its protein product is CASSPLGPGLAGYEQYF.

With regard to this clonotype: Compared with germline, one end of the junction differs, possibly owing to a read error. The chain employs TRBV7-9 and TRBJ1-2; possible D gene TRBD1, 5 bases. CDR1 and CDR2 (germline): SEHNR, FQNEAQ (reference sequence). The CDR3 totals 16 residues. CDR3 nucleotide sequence: TGTGCCAGCAGCTTAGGGGGCGACGGACGAGCCTATGGCTACGCCTTC. This encodes CASSLGGDGRAYGYAF.

This clonotype was seen more than once but under ten times. This rearrangement joins TRBV6-1 to TRBJ1-4; D remains ambiguous. V was clipped by 7 bases and J by 5 bases, with 14 bases between them. The CDR3 contains 14 residues. Germline V gene data show CDR1 as MNHNS and CDR2 as SASEGT. The CDR3 DNA is TGTGCCAGCACGTCTTTGGACGGGAATGAAAAACTGTTTTTT. It translates to CASTSLDGNEKLFF.

On this clonotype: A single base separates this from a much larger clone, so it may be a read error. The chain is built from TRBV20-1 and TRBJ2-2; the D gene could be TRBD1 or TRBD2 (5 bases each). This CDR3 is built from 15 residues. Per germline, CDR1 DFQATT and CDR2 SNEGSKA (reference sequence). V gave up 6 bases and J gave up 1 base, with 15 bases separating them. This CDR3 reads CSAPRPGLNTGELFF. DNA for the CDR3: TGCAGTGCCCCTCGTCCGGGGCTGAACACCGGGGAGCTGTTTTTT.

About this clonotype itself: This sequence may be a read error, since a much larger clone differs from it by one base. This CDR3 fails to terminate in the conserved phenylalanine or tryptophan, so it likely reflects a read error. V is TRBV29-1 and J is TRBJ2-5; D possibly corresponds to TRBD1 (5 bases). The CDR3 contains 16 residues. Germline CDR1 reads SQVTM; CDR2 reads ANQGSEA. Trimming removed 0 bases from V and 2 bases from J, with 16 bases in between. For the CDR3, the DNA is TGCAGCGTTGAAGAATTTGGCCAGGGCCCTCAAGAGACCCAGTACCTC. Its translation is CSVEEFGQGPQETQYL.

This clonotype has a handful of counts. CDR3 nucleotide sequence: TGCAGCGGCTCGGAGCGGGGGGGCTTCGAGCAGTACTTC. Its protein product is CSGSERGGFEQYF. This chain uses TRBV29-1 with TRBJ2-7, with 10 bases matching TRBD2. The V segment lost 7 bases and the J segment 6 bases; nucleotides outside the gene matches: 9. This CDR3 comprises 13 residues. Per the germline V gene, CDR1 is SQVTM and CDR2 is ANQGSEA.

This clonotype appeared once. This may come from a read error, since a much larger clone is one base off. V is TRBV19 and J is TRBJ1-1; 8 positions match TRBD1. The V gene end was trimmed by 10 bases and the J gene end by 5 bases; junction bases not matched to a gene: 9. CDR3 length equals 13 residues. Germline loops: CDR1 LNHDA, CDR2 SQIVND (reference sequence). The CDR3: CANLDRVRTEAFF. The CDR3 DNA follows: TGTGCCAATCTGGACAGGGTGCGTACTGAAGCTTTCTTT. The variable domain in full, with the rest retrieved from reference TRBV19 and TRBJ1-1, is DGGITQSPKYLFRKEGQNVTLSCEQNLNHDAMYWYRQDPGQGLRLIYYSQIVNDFQKGDIAEGYSVSREKKESFPLTVTSAQKNPTAFYLCANLDRVRTEAFFGQGTRLTVV.

This clonotype was seen repeatedly, ten times or more. V is TRBV10-3 and J is TRBJ1-6; 8 bases map to TRBD1. The V segment lost 7 bases and the J segment 8 bases; nucleotides outside the gene matches: 10. The germline V gene encodes CDR1 ENHRY and CDR2 SYGVKD. The CDR3 spans 15 residues. In nucleotides, the CDR3 is TGTGCCATCAAAGGGGAACAGGGGGTGGATTCACCCCTCCACTTT. This translates into CAIKGEQGVDSPLHF.

At least ten counts were recorded for this clonotype. The J gene is TRBJ1-1, the V gene TRBV10-3; D gene unclear. CDR3 length: 14 residues. V was shortened by 8 bases and J by 4 bases, with 17 bases between the two germline ends. The V gene's germline CDR1 is ENHRY and CDR2 SYGVKD. CDR3: CAIGSPGEGTEAFF. The CDR3 bases are TGTGCCATCGGAAGTCCTGGGGAAGGCACTGAAGCTTTCTTT.

In this sample, this clonotype turned up many times. This chain connects TRBV7-8 to TRBJ1-2, with no clear D. This CDR3 region has 14 residues. CDR1 SGHVS and CDR2 FQNEAQ come from the germline V gene. Trimming removed 4 bases from V and 3 bases from J, with 12 bases in between. CDR3 amino acids: CASSSLFQDYGYTF. DNA of the CDR3: TGTGCCAGCAGCTCGCTCTTCCAGGACTATGGCTACACCTTC.

This clonotype was found a few times. The J gene is TRBJ1-5, the V gene TRBV6-5, with no clear D. Trimming cost V 4 bases and J 4 bases, with 8 bases left between them. The CDR3 runs 13 residues. Germline lookup yields CDR1 MNHEY and CDR2 SVGAGI. CDR3 nucleotide sequence: TGTGCCAGCAGTTCCTCGAAAAATCAGCCCCAGCATTTT. Translation: CASSSSKNQPQHF.